A selection of T cell receptor beta chains follows, all from one sample in a study of spatial heterogeneity in lung cancer. TCRdb passed the 5' RACE reads through MiXCR, listing each CDR3 protein once. The repertoire holds roughly 4,200 distinct CDR3 sequences, with approximately 5.7% as singletons. The source was lung tumor tissue, collected at surgery. The receptors shown here come from a male donor with early-stage non-small cell lung cancer. Each CDR3 is given with its conserved first and last residue. The order of the fields is D gene, clone size, J gene, V gene, CDR3 DNA, CDR3 protein. The D gene is left open where the match is weak. Clone size is given for some rows only: seen once, a few or many times, or a class if the clone is expanded.

D: NA
size: medium-sized
J: TRBJ2-5
V: TRBV7-2
DNA: TGTGCCAGCAGCTCAATGGGACTGCAAGAGACCCAGTACTTC
CDR3: CASSSMGLQETQYF

D: TRBD2
size: many
J: TRBJ2-7
V: TRBV5-1
DNA: TGCGCCAGCAGCCCCGGGACTAGCATCTACGAGCAGTACTTC
CDR3: CASSPGTSIYEQYF

D: NA
size: many
J: TRBJ2-5
V: TRBV20-1
DNA: TGCAGTGCTAGGGGGAGCGAAGAGACCCAGTACTTC
CDR3: CSARGSEETQYF

D: NA
size: many
J: TRBJ2-2
V: TRBV13
DNA: TGTGCCAGCAGCTTTTGGGGTCACACCGGGGAGCTGTTTTTT
CDR3: CASSFWGHTGELFF

D: NA
size: few
J: TRBJ2-7
V: TRBV7-2
DNA: TGTGCCAGCAGCTTAGACCCACATTACTCCTACGAGCAGTACTTC
CDR3: CASSLDPHYSYEQYF

D: TRBD2
size: many
J: TRBJ2-1
V: TRBV3-1
DNA: TGTGCCAGCAGCCAAGGGGACGGGGGGAGCCATGAGCAGTTCTTC
CDR3: CASSQGDGGSHEQFF

D: TRBD1
size: medium-sized
J: TRBJ1-2
V: TRBV28
DNA: TGTGCCAGCAGTACCGGCGGGACAGACTATGGCTACACCTTC
CDR3: CASSTGGTDYGYTF

D: TRBD2
size: medium-sized
J: TRBJ2-1
V: TRBV29-1
DNA: TGCAGCGTGACTGCTAGCGGGAGCCTGTTGGCCCATAATGAGCAGTTCTTC
CDR3: CSVTASGSLLAHNEQFF

D: NA
size: medium-sized
J: TRBJ1-5
V: TRBV28
DNA: TGTGCCAGCTCCGAGTATAGCAATCAGCCCCAGCATTTT
CDR3: CASSEYSNQPQHF

D: NA
size: medium-sized
J: TRBJ2-1
V: TRBV4-3
DNA: TGCGCCAGCAGCCAAGAGACCAGATCCTACAATGAGCAGTTCTTC
CDR3: CASSQETRSYNEQFF

D: NA
size: medium-sized
J: TRBJ2-1
V: TRBV28
DNA: TGTGCCAGCAGGAGATGGGATGAGCAGTTCTTC
CDR3: CASRRWDEQFF

D: TRBD2
size: many
J: TRBJ2-3
V: TRBV4-2
DNA: TGTGCCAGCAGCCAAGTGGCTAGCGGGAGCACAGATACGCAGTATTTT
CDR3: CASSQVASGSTDTQYF

D: NA
size: medium-sized
J: TRBJ2-6
V: TRBV7-8
DNA: TGTGCCAGCAGCTGGGCCCAGAGCTCTGGGGCCAACGTCCTGACTTTC
CDR3: CASSWAQSSGANVLTF

D: NA
size: medium-sized
J: TRBJ1-2
V: TRBV2
DNA: TGTGCCAGCAGTGAAGGTGCAGTGATCTATGGCTACACCTTC
CDR3: CASSEGAVIYGYTF

D: NA
size: many
J: TRBJ2-1
V: TRBV7-6
DNA: TGTGCCAGCAGCTTGACTTTCTACAATGAGCAGTTCTTC
CDR3: CASSLTFYNEQFF

D: NA
size: NA
J: TRBJ1-2
V: TRBV6-2/TRBV6-3
DNA: TGTGGCAGTAGTCAAGGGGGCTATGGCTACACCTTC
CDR3: CGSSQGGYGYTF

D: NA
size: medium-sized
J: TRBJ2-6
V: TRBV4-3
DNA: TGCGCCAGCAGCCAAGAGGCAAGGGGGTCTGGGGCCAACGTCCTGACTTTC
CDR3: CASSQEARGSGANVLTF

D: TRBD1
size: many
J: TRBJ1-4
V: TRBV5-1
DNA: TGCGCCAGCAGACTCGGACAGGGTCAGGAAAAACTGTTTTTT
CDR3: CASRLGQGQEKLFF

D: NA
size: few
J: TRBJ2-7
V: TRBV12-3/TRBV12-4
DNA: TGTGCCAGCAGTTTAGCGGGTCAGATTTCCTACGAGCAGTACTTC
CDR3: CASSLAGQISYEQYF

D: TRBD1
size: medium-sized
J: TRBJ1-1
V: TRBV18
DNA: TGTGCCAGCTCACAGGGGGCAAACACTGAAGCTTTCTTT
CDR3: CASSQGANTEAFF

D: NA
size: medium-sized
J: TRBJ2-7
V: TRBV11-2
DNA: TGTGCCAGCAGCGGAACCAGCACTACCTTTACCTACGAGCAGTACTTC
CDR3: CASSGTSTTFTYEQYF

D: NA
size: medium-sized
J: TRBJ2-5
V: TRBV5-1
DNA: TGCGCCAGCACCCCCTCACACCAAGAGACCCAGTACTTC
CDR3: CASTPSHQETQYF

D: NA
size: many
J: TRBJ2-1
V: TRBV29-1
DNA: TGCAGCGTTTTTACTAGCAATGAGCAGTTCTTC
CDR3: CSVFTSNEQFF

D: NA
size: NA
J: TRBJ1-2
V: TRBV29-1
DNA: TGCAGCGTTGATCAGGGAATCTATGGCTACACCTTC
CDR3: CSVDQGIYGYTF

D: NA
size: many
J: TRBJ2-3
V: TRBV7-3
DNA: TGTGCCAGCAGCTTTGGGGGAAGGGTCGCAGATACGCAGTATTTT
CDR3: CASSFGGRVADTQYF

D: TRBD2
size: medium-sized
J: TRBJ2-1
V: TRBV6-2/TRBV6-3
DNA: TGTGCCAGCAGTACATTAACTAGCGGGGGGGCCAATGAGCAGTTCTTC
CDR3: CASSTLTSGGANEQFF

D: TRBD2
size: many
J: TRBJ2-5
V: TRBV7-8
DNA: TGTGCCAGCAGCCGGGGGGGGATAGAGACCCAGTACTTC
CDR3: CASSRGGIETQYF

D: NA
size: medium-sized
J: TRBJ1-2
V: TRBV14
DNA: TGTGCCAGCAGCCCGGAGGACAGATATGGCTACACCTTC
CDR3: CASSPEDRYGYTF

D: TRBD1
size: medium-sized
J: TRBJ2-5
V: TRBV7-2
DNA: TGTGCCAGCAGCCAGACAGGGGAGAAAGAGACCCAGTACTTC
CDR3: CASSQTGEKETQYF

D: TRBD2
size: medium-sized
J: TRBJ2-3
V: TRBV20-1
DNA: TGCAGTGCAACAGGGACTAGCGGGGGTAGAGATACGCAGTATTTT
CDR3: CSATGTSGGRDTQYF

D: NA
size: medium-sized
J: TRBJ2-1
V: TRBV18
DNA: TGTGCCAGCTCACCACCGCGATCGGCGGTGGAGCAGTTCTTC
CDR3: CASSPPRSAVEQFF

D: NA
size: medium-sized
J: TRBJ2-1
V: TRBV5-1
DNA: TGCGCCAGCAGCTTAAGCCTCCAATCCTACAATGAGCAGTTCTTC
CDR3: CASSLSLQSYNEQFF

D: NA
size: NA
J: TRBJ2-7
V: TRBV6-2/TRBV6-3
DNA: TGTGCCAGTAAGTCGGGTCGGAGGACCGAGCAGTACTTC
CDR3: CASKSGRRTEQYF

D: NA
size: medium-sized
J: TRBJ1-5
V: TRBV6-1
DNA: TGTGCCAGCAACCCCCGAGTGGGAAACAATCAGCCCCAGCATTTT
CDR3: CASNPRVGNNQPQHF

D: TRBD2
size: many
J: TRBJ2-7
V: TRBV9
DNA: TGTGCCAGCTCCCCCGGCGGGAGCTACGAGCAGTACTTC
CDR3: CASSPGGSYEQYF

D: NA
size: many
J: TRBJ1-1
V: TRBV20-1
DNA: TGCAGTGCTACAAGGACTTTTCAGGTCACTGAAGCTTTCTTT
CDR3: CSATRTFQVTEAFF

D: TRBD1
size: medium-sized
J: TRBJ1-1
V: TRBV5-6
DNA: TGTGCCAGCAGTCCGGGACAGCCAAACACTGAAGCTTTCTTT
CDR3: CASSPGQPNTEAFF

D: NA
size: medium-sized
J: TRBJ1-1
V: TRBV12-3/TRBV12-4
DNA: TGTGCCAGCAGTCCCCGGAACACTGAAGCTTTCTTT
CDR3: CASSPRNTEAFF

D: NA
size: medium-sized
J: TRBJ2-7
V: TRBV28
DNA: TGTGCCAGCAGTTTACCCTCTATGGTCCCCAGGAGCTACGAGCAGTACTTC
CDR3: CASSLPSMVPRSYEQYF

D: NA
size: medium-sized
J: TRBJ2-3
V: TRBV4-2
DNA: TGTGCCAGCAGCCAAGAGGACAATACGCAGTATTTT
CDR3: CASSQEDNTQYF